This TCR beta chain was retrieved from a study of cytomegalovirus exposure and HLA in healthy donors. The V gene's germline CDR1 is MGHDK and CDR2 SYGVNS. Trimming removed 6 bases from V and 5 bases from J, with 11 bases in between. This CDR3 region has 14 residues. Using immunoSEQ multiplex PCR, the repertoire was profiled, and TCRdb retains in-frame clones only, with some absent. The sample contains about 170,000 clones, 80% to 90% of which appear only once. Sequenced: PBMCs. The chain joins TRBV25-1 to TRBJ1-6; D gene uncertain. This TCR came from a woman in her thirties in good health and CMV-seronegative. The CDR3 loop is CASSLTYDNSPLHF. The CDR3 nucleotides are TGTGCCAGCAGCCTGACATACGATAATTCACCCCTCCACTTT.